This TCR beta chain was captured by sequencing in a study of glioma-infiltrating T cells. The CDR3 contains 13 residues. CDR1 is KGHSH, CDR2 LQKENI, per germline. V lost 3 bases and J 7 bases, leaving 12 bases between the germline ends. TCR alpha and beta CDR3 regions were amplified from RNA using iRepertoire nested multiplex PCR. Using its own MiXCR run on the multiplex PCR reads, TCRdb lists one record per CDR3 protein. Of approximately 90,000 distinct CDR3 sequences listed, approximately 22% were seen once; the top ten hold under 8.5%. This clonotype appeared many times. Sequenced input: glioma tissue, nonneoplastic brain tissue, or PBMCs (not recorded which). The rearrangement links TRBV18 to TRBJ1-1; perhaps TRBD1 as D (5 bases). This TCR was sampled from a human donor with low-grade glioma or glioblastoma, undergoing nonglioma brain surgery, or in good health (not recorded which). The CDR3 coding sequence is TGTGCCAGCTCACCGTACCCAGACAGTGAAGCTTTCTTT. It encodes CASSPYPDSEAFF.